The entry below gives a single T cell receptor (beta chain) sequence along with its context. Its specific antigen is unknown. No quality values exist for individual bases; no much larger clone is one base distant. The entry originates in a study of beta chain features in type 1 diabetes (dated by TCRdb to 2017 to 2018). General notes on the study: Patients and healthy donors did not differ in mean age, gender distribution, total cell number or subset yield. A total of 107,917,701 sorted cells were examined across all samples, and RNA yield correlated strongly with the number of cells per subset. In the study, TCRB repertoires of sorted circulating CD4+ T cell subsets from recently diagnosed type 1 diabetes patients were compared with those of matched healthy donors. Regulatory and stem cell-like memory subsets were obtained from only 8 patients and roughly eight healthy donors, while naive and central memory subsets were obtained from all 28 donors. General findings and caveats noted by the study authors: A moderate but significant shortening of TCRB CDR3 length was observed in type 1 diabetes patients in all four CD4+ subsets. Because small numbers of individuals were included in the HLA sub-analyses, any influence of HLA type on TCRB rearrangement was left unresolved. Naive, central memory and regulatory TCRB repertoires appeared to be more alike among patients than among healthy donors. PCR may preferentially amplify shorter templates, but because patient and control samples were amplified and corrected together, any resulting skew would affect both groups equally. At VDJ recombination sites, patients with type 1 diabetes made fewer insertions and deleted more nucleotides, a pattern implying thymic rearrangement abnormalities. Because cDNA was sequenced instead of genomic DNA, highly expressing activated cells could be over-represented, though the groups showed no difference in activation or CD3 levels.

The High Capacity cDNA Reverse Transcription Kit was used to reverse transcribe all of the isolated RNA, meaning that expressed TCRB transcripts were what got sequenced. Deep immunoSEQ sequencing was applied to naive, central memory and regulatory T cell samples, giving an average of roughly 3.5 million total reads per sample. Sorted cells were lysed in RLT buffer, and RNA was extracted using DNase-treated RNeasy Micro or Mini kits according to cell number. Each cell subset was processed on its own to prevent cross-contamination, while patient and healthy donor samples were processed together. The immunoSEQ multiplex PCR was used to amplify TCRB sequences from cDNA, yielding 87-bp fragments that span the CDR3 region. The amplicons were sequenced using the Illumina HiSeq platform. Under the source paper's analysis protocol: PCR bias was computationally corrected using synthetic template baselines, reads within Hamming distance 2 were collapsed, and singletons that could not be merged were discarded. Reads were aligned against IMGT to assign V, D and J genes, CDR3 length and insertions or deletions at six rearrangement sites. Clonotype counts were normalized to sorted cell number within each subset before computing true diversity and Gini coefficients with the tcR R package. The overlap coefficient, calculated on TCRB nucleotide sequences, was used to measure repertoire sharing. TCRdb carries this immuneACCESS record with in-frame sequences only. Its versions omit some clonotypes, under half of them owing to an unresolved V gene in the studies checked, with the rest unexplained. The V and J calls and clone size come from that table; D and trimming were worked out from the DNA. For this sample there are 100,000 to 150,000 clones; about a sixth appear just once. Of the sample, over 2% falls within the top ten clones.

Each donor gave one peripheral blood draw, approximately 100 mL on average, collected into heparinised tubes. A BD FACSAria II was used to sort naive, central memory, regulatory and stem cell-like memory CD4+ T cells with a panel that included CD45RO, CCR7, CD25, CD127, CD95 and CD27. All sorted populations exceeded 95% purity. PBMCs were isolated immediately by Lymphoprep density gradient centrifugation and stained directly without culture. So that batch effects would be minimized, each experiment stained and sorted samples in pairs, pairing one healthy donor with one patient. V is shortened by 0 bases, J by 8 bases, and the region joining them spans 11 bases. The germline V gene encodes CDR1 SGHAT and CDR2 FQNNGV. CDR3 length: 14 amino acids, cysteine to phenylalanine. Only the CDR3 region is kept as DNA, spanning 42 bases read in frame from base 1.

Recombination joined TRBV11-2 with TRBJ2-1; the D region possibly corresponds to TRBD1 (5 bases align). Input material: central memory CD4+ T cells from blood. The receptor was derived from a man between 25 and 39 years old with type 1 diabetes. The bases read TGTGCCAGCAGCTTAGAACGGTCAGGGCATGAGCAGTTCTTC. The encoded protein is CASSLERSGHEQFF.